Below are 27 T cell receptor beta chains sequenced from a single sample in a study of T cell repertoires in cytomegalovirus infection. TCRdb reprocessed the reads with MiXCR, giving one entry per CDR3 protein. Seen here are 500,000 to 600,000 distinct CDR3 sequences, 16% observed once, and the top ten hold about 24%. Sequenced material: CD8+ T cells from PBMCs. The receptors come from a human donor in good health (CMV status not recorded). Some clones in this sample may be carry-over from other donors' samples.

This clonotype has only a few counts. The chain carries TRBV11-3 and TRBJ2-1; D not resolved. The germline gives CDR1 SGHNT, CDR2 YENEEA. Trimming took 1 base from V and 9 from J, leaving 10 bases between them. The CDR3 runs to 13 residues. The CDR3 reads CASSLGPRSEQFF. CDR3 bases: TGTGCCAGCAGCTTAGGGCCTCGTAGTGAGCAGTTCTTC.

This chain links TRBV27 with TRBJ2-1; 10 bases map to TRBD2. Germline assignment: CDR1 MNHEY and CDR2 SMNVEV (reference sequence). CDR3 length: 13 residues. J lost 8 bases, V lost 6 bases, and 4 bases had no gene match. CDR3: CASSLTSGHEQFF. The CDR3 nucleotides read TGTGCCAGCAGCCTGACTAGCGGGCATGAGCAGTTCTTC.

The chain links TRBV19 to TRBJ2-1, with TRBD2 matching 9 bases. The CDR3 has 14 residues. Germline V gene data show CDR1 as LNHDA and CDR2 as SQIVND (reference sequence). V was clipped by 5 bases and J by 10 bases; unmatched bases: 9. CDR3 DNA sequence: TGTGCCAGTAGTGTGGAGCTAGCGGGATACGAGCAGTTCTTC. The encoded protein is CASSVELAGYEQFF.

A note on this clonotype: This may come from a read error, since a much larger clone is one base off. The rearrangement joins TRBV6-6 to TRBJ1-1; D is undetermined. The CDR3 spans 14 residues. From germline, CDR1 is MNHNY and CDR2 SVGAGI (reference sequence). CDR3 amino acids: CASSVGRMNTVAFF. As DNA, the CDR3 is TGTGCCAGCAGTGTTGGGAGAATGAACACTGTAGCTTTCTTT.

With respect to this clonotype: One end of the junction varies from germline; a read error may be responsible. V is TRBV7-6 and J is TRBJ2-2; D perhaps matches TRBD2 (5 bases). Germline V gene sequence: CDR1 SGHVS, CDR2 FNYEAQ. There are 16 residues in the CDR3. The CDR3 DNA reads as TGTGACAGCAGCTTAAACAATCCGACTTTCTCCGGGGATCTGTTTTTT. Translation: CDSSLNNPTFSGDLFF.

Ten or more counts support this clonotype. The chain uses TRBV12-3 or TRBV12-4 and TRBJ1-1; TRBD1 is a possible D gene (6 bases). The CDR3 sequence is 17 residues long. V was pared by 6 bases and J by 2 bases, with 22 bases between. CDR3 DNA: TGTGCCAGCAGCCCCGGACGGGCGGGGGGCGAAAACACTGAAGCTTTCTTT. Translation gives CASSPGRAGGENTEAFF.

This clonotype was observed a few times. This chain joins TRBV7-9 and TRBJ1-2, with a weak D call TRBD1 (6 bases). The CDR3 length is 17 residues. V was shortened by 3 bases and J by 4 bases, with 21 bases between the two germline ends. Germline V gene sequence: CDR1 SEHNR, CDR2 FQNEAQ (reference sequence). The CDR3 loop reads CASSFIFNRVPVYGYTF. The CDR3 nucleotides read TGTGCCAGCAGCTTTATTTTTAACAGGGTCCCGGTCTATGGCTACACCTTC.

This clonotype was observed a few times. The V call is TRBV27, the J call TRBJ2-2; D perhaps matches TRBD2 (5 bases). Germline CDR1 and CDR2: MNHEY and SMNVEV (reference sequence). The CDR3 is made up of 14 amino acids. V lost 3 bases and J 7 bases, leaving 12 bases between the germline ends. CDR3 DNA sequence: TGTGCCAGCAGTTTTTGGGAGACGGACGGGGAGCTGTTTTTT. Its translation: CASSFWETDGELFF.

A few counts support this clonotype. The chain has TRBV28 and TRBJ1-2, with D possibly being TRBD1 (5 bases). The V gene lost 6 bases and the J gene lost 8 bases, with 28 bases spanning the gap. Germline values: CDR1 MDHEN, CDR2 SYDVKM. This CDR3 is 17 amino acids long. The chain's CDR3 is CASSQVSRRDSTWGYTF. CDR3 nucleotide sequence: TGTGCCAGCAGCCAAGTAAGCCGCAGGGACTCAACGTGGGGCTACACCTTC.

CDR3 protein: CASSQAGIAGETQYF. DNA of the CDR3: TGTGCCAGCAGTCAAGCAGGGATAGCGGGAGAGACCCAGTACTTC. This chain links TRBV9 with TRBJ2-5; 7 bases match TRBD2. The germline gives CDR1 SGDLS, CDR2 YYNGEE. V shed 5 bases, J shed 4 bases, and the junction held 11 bases outside the gene matches. The CDR3 extends over 15 amino acids.

At least ten counts were recorded for this clonotype. The V gene is TRBV7-9, the J gene TRBJ2-5, with D perhaps given as TRBD1 or TRBD2 (5 bases each). The CDR3 is made up of 15 amino acids. Germline V gene data show CDR1 as SEHNR and CDR2 as FQNEAQ (reference sequence). Between the trimmed V and J ends, which lost 3 bases and 6 bases, there was a span of 17 bases. The CDR3, as DNA: TGTGCCAGCAGCTTGATCATTGGGGGATCACAGACCCAGTACTTC. The encoded protein is CASSLIIGGSQTQYF.

This clonotype was counted ten times or more. The V gene is TRBV10-2, the J gene TRBJ2-5; 8 nucleotides align to TRBD2. Per germline, CDR1 WSHSY and CDR2 SAAADI. This CDR3 has 19 residues. The ends lost 6 bases at V and 0 bases at J; junction bases unmatched: 18. The CDR3 DNA follows: TGCGCCAGCAGCGCAACCCATCCTCTACTAGCGGCTAACCAAGAGACCCAGTACTTC. Protein sequence: CASSATHPLLAANQETQYF.

This clonotype was detected only a few times. The chain uses TRBV7-9 and TRBJ2-3; 7 positions match TRBD1. The CDR3 covers 12 residues. In germline, CDR1 is SEHNR, CDR2 FQNEAQ (reference sequence). The V gene end was trimmed by 11 bases and the J gene end by 6 bases; junction bases not matched to a gene: 8. The CDR3 nucleotides read TGTGCCGTGAGGGGGCCTCCGGATACGCAGTATTTT. This sequence encodes CAVRGPPDTQYF.

This clonotype was detected ten times or more. The chain recombines TRBV20-1 with TRBJ2-5, with 11 bases fitting TRBD2. This CDR3 spans 15 amino acids. Losses at the gene ends were 6 bases for V and 5 bases for J; bases not matched to a gene: 11. From germline, CDR1 is DFQATT and CDR2 SNEGSKA (reference sequence). CDR3 amino acids: CSATRLAGLTETQYF. CDR3 DNA: TGCAGTGCGACTAGACTAGCGGGATTAACTGAGACCCAGTACTTC.

This clonotype has a handful of counts. J is TRBJ1-1 and V is TRBV4-1, with 9 bases that match TRBD1. There are 15 residues in the CDR3. Germline CDR1 MGHRA, CDR2 YSYEKL. With V trimmed by 1 base and J by 5 bases, 5 bases remained unmatched. In DNA form, the CDR3 reads TGCGCCAGCAGCCAAGGGGGGACAGGGCTAACTGAAGCTTTCTTT. The encoded protein is CASSQGGTGLTEAFF.

This clonotype appeared many times. The chain carries TRBV11-2 and TRBJ2-2, with D uncertain. CDR1 is SGHAT, CDR2 FQNNGV, per germline. V lost 2 bases, J lost 1 base, and 20 bases lay in between. This CDR3 has 19 amino acids. This CDR3 reads CASSLRVLWRHLNTGELFF. The CDR3 DNA sequence: TGTGCCAGCAGCTTACGAGTTCTCTGGAGACACCTGAACACCGGGGAGCTGTTTTTT.

The chain recombines TRBV5-1 with TRBJ2-1; D gene ambiguous. The CDR3 consists of 15 residues. CDR1 is SGHRS and CDR2 is YFSETQ in the germline V gene. Trimming pared 0 bases from V and 9 bases from J, leaving 16 bases between. CDR3 residues: CASSLVGRIEGEQFF. CDR3 in DNA: TGCGCCAGCAGCTTGGTTGGTAGGATCGAAGGTGAGCAGTTCTTC.

This clonotype was detected only a few times. This chain joins TRBV7-9 and TRBJ2-5; TRBD1 or TRBD2 may be the D gene (5 bases each). CDR3 length equals 15 residues. Trimming cost V 2 bases and J 4 bases, with 14 bases left between them. Per germline, CDR1 SEHNR and CDR2 FQNEAQ (reference sequence). CDR3 region: CASSLNIAGTETQYF. In DNA form, the CDR3 reads TGTGCCAGCAGCTTAAACATTGCAGGGACAGAGACCCAGTACTTC.

This clonotype was seen at least ten times. The chain recombines TRBV7-9 with TRBJ2-7; 7 nucleotides match TRBD2. The germline gives CDR1 SEHNR, CDR2 FQNEAQ (reference sequence). Trimming took 5 bases from V and 0 from J; bases not matched to a gene: 7. The CDR3 length is 15 residues. CDR3 loop: CASSARGEGSYEQYF. For the CDR3, the DNA is TGTGCCAGCAGCGCCCGCGGGGAGGGCTCCTACGAGCAGTACTTC.

This clonotype was observed a few times. The chain joins TRBV15 to TRBJ2-7; D gene ambiguous. Germline V lookup: CDR1 LNHNV, CDR2 YYDKDF (reference sequence). The V gene lost 0 bases and the J gene lost 6 bases, with 24 bases spanning the gap. The CDR3 is 18 residues long. The CDR3 sequence is CATSRDMDPLPAILEQYF. The CDR3, as DNA: TGTGCCACCAGCAGAGATATGGATCCACTCCCGGCTATCCTCGAGCAGTACTTC.

There are a few counts of this clonotype. The CDR3 loop reads CASSQALMNTEAFF. CDR3 nucleotides: TGCGCCAGCAGCCAAGCACTTATGAACACTGAAGCTTTCTTT. The chain joins TRBV4-1 to TRBJ1-1, with D uncertain. In germline, CDR1 is MGHRA, CDR2 YSYEKL. This CDR3 is 14 amino acids long. The V gene lost 1 base and the J gene lost 0 bases, with 6 bases spanning the gap.

This clonotype is a singleton in its sample. The rearrangement joins TRBV28 to TRBJ1-6; 7 nucleotides agree with TRBD1. Germline assignment: CDR1 MDHEN and CDR2 SYDVKM. The CDR3 has 16 residues. J lost 4 bases, V lost 4 bases, and 7 bases had no gene match. CDR3 bases: TGTGCCAGCAGTTCGATACAGGGGAAGTATAATTCACCCCTCCACTTT. It is translated as CASSSIQGKYNSPLHF. Combining the CDR3 with reference TRBV28 and TRBJ1-6 gives the whole variable domain DVKVTQSSRYLVKRTGEKVFLECVQDMDHENMFWYRQDPGLGLRLIYFSYDVKMKEKGDIPEGYSVSREKKERFSLILESASTNQTSMYLCASSSIQGKYNSPLHFGNGTRLTVT.

As for this clonotype: One end of the junction varies from germline; a read error may be responsible. This chain links TRBV3-1 with TRBJ1-1, with a possible D match to TRBD1 (5 bases). Germline assignment: CDR1 LGHDT and CDR2 YNNKEL (reference sequence). This CDR3 region has 14 residues. CDR3 coding DNA: TGTGCCAGCGGCCAAGATAACAGGCACAAGGAAGCTTTCTTT. It is translated as CASGQDNRHKEAFF.

This clonotype was recorded at least ten times. The rearrangement uses TRBV11-2 and TRBJ2-7, with 9 bases lining up with TRBD1. V lost 6 bases, J lost 1 base, and 7 bases stayed unmatched. The CDR3 has 15 amino acids. Germline lookup yields CDR1 SGHAT and CDR2 FQNNGV. CDR3 sequence: CASRLDRGPSYEQYF. The CDR3 bases are TGTGCCAGCAGACTGGACAGGGGCCCTTCCTACGAGCAGTACTTC.

The table lists this clonotype with many counts. This chain connects TRBV25-1 to TRBJ2-5; 10 nucleotides line up with TRBD2. V trimming: 0 bases; J trimming: 5 bases; junction bases outside the gene matches: 9. Germline V CDR1 and CDR2: MGHDK, SYGVNS. The CDR3 runs 17 residues. CDR3 sequence (DNA): TGTGCCAGCAGTGAATATCTAGCGGGAGATTTATCGGAGACCCAGTACTTC. It is translated as CASSEYLAGDLSETQYF.

This clonotype was detected ten times or more. The chain combines TRBV6-5 with TRBJ1-2; the D gene is possibly TRBD1 (5 bases). Germline CDR1 is MNHEY and CDR2 is SVGAGI. CDR3 length equals 14 residues. V shed 2 bases and J shed 10 bases, with 17 bases lying between them. CDR3 in amino acids: CASSYGDGAVDYTF. CDR3 DNA: TGTGCCAGCAGTTACGGGGACGGAGCAGTCGACTACACCTTC.

The sample holds many counts of this clonotype. The V gene is TRBV7-2, the J gene TRBJ2-7, with D tentatively TRBD2 (6 bases). The germline V and J ends were trimmed by 1 base and 0 bases, with 13 bases remaining between them. From germline, CDR1 is SGHTA and CDR2 FQGNSA. The CDR3 is 16 amino acids. CDR3: CASSLGGSGLSYEQYF. The CDR3 nucleotides are TGTGCCAGCAGCTTAGGGGGTAGCGGCCTCTCCTACGAGCAGTACTTC.